A single TCR beta chain is shown here with its context. Its antigen is not yet known. Base qualities are not provided; no much larger clone lies one nucleotide away. V loses 2 bases of germline sequence and J loses 3 bases, and the interval between the two ends is 13 bases. The CDR3, cysteine through phenylalanine, is 16 amino acids long. Here the CDR3 DNA is all that survives: 48 bases in frame from base 1. CDR1 and CDR2, per the germline V gene (reference sequence), are SEHNR and FQNEAQ. The data derive from a study of a mutant IDH1 vaccine in newly diagnosed glioma (dated by TCRdb to about 2021). Background for the entire study: Patients were given eight vaccinations, in weeks 1, 3, 5, 7, 11, 15, 19 and 23, which matched visits V03 through V10. Longitudinal TCRB deep sequencing was done for about two dozen treated patients, wherever samples were available for exploratory analyses. Of the approximately 30 treated patients, approximately 62% were male and roughly 38% were female, and a mean age of 40.4 years was recorded. Vaccination started 4-6 weeks after radiotherapy alone, or was given together with temozolomide cycles in the groups whose treatment included chemotherapy. Peripheral blood was collected at six visits: V03 (baseline), V05, V07, V10, V12 and V13. Before enrollment, most patients had been given radiochemotherapy with temozolomide as standard therapy, while the rest had received either radiotherapy alone or temozolomide alone.

The research as a whole found: It was noted by the authors that analyses of patient blood samples could not be reproduced owing to sample limitations. Across multiple MHC alleles, vaccine-induced immune responses were seen in approximately 93% of patients. Changes in the top peripheral T cell clonotypes picked up by TCRB sequencing did not appear to be linked to pseudoprogression. Selection of PBMC samples for TCRB deep sequencing was based on availability.

What this sample's time point label stands for: week 11, during vaccination. Every vaccine dose consisted of 300 ug of a 20-mer mutant IDH1 peptide in Montanide, administered subcutaneously together with topical imiquimod. Donors had newly diagnosed WHO grade 3 or 4 IDH1-mutant astrocytomas with loss of nuclear ATRX. The samples were drawn from NOA16, a multicentre, single-arm, open-label phase I trial in Germany that tested a mutant IDH1 peptide vaccine in humans for the first time. The DNeasy Blood and Tissue Kit was used to extract genomic DNA from EDTA blood for TCRB sequencing. Library preparation employed the immunoSEQ multiplex PCR assay. Rearranged TCR beta chain sequences were amplified with the hsTCRB Kit following the manufacturer's protocol. Sequencing of TCRB libraries was carried out on an Illumina MiSeq. The paper's processing steps were these. The kit vendor's proprietary platform handled demultiplexing, trimming and gene mapping. The source is immuneACCESS, and TCRdb retained only in-frame sequences with V and J called. Part of the clones is not carried over; for the studies checked, unresolved V genes explain less than half of this, and the remainder is unexplained. V and J calls and clone size are copied from that table; D and trimming were computed from the DNA. The sample contains around 26,000 clones, less than 85% of them found a single time. The ten largest account for approximately 10% of the sample.

This clonotype was sampled from a man between 18 and 29 years old with glioma. Some clones in this sample may be carry-over from other donors' samples. The chain is encoded by TRBV7-9 joined to TRBJ1-4, with TRBD1 as a weak D call on 5 bases. The sequencing here drew on peripheral blood mononuclear cells (PBMCs), taken from a glioma patient whose treatment included an IDH1 peptide vaccine. The DNA sequence reads TGTGCCAGCAGCTTATTCGGGGGTGGAGCTAATGAAAAACTGTTTTTT. Its amino acids are CASSLFGGGANEKLFF.